This T cell receptor beta chain emerged from a study of T cells in Graves' hyperthyroidism and ophthalmopathy. This clonotype was detected only a few times. Amplified TCR beta CDR3 regions derived from RNA transcripts. The primer set for the first-round RT-PCR of the TCR CDR3 was HTBI. TCRdb re-called the multiplex PCR reads with MiXCR, one entry per CDR3 protein. The sample consists of over 300,000 distinct CDR3 sequences, 14% of them appearing once. The CDR3 loop spans 14 amino acids. Trimming cost V 0 bases and J 2 bases, with 7 bases left between them. CDR1 and CDR2 from the germline V gene are MNHEY and SVGAGI. Calling Graves' hyperthyroidism stable meant ophthalmopathy did not progress within 18 months.

Sequenced sample: blood. The TCR sequence derives from a woman in her sixties or seventies with Graves' hyperthyroidism. The J gene is TRBJ1-2, the V gene TRBV6-5; D is ambiguous. As DNA, the CDR3 is TGTGCCAGCAGTTACTCAAAACAGAACTATGGCTACACCTTC. Its protein is CASSYSKQNYGYTF.